These 24 T cell receptor beta chains were sequenced from one sample in a study of blood T cell repertoires in COVID-19. TCRdb's table, derived via immunoSEQ multiplex PCR, lists solely in-frame clones and lacks some. Among under 65,000 clones listed, around 80% were seen once. The material sequenced was peripheral blood. The receptor source for this set is an older woman with acute or convalescent COVID-19.

The J gene is TRBJ2-5, the V gene TRBV7-6; 7 nucleotides match TRBD2. The CDR3 sequence is 14 residues long. After removal of 7 bases from V and 5 bases from J, the junction contained 10 bases not matched to a gene. The V gene's germline CDR1 is SGHVS and CDR2 FNYEAQ. CDR3 sequence reads: CASTRSGEGETQYF. The DNA of the CDR3 is TGTGCCAGCACCCGAAGCGGGGAGGGGGAGACCCAGTACTTC.

CDR3 in amino acids: CASRTGGSSPLHF. The DNA for the CDR3 is TGTGCCAGTAGAACAGGGGGCAGTTCACCCCTCCACTTT. This chain links TRBV19 with TRBJ1-6; 9 bases align to TRBD1. The trim removed 6 bases at V and 9 bases at J, leaving 3 bases unmatched. CDR3 length: 13 residues. Germline CDR1 is LNHDA and CDR2 is SQIVND (reference sequence).

This clone appeared a single time. This chain uses TRBV5-4 with TRBJ2-2; the D gene is possibly TRBD2 (5 bases). Germline CDR1 is SGHNT and CDR2 is YYREEE (reference sequence). V was pared by 4 bases and J by 6 bases, with 10 bases between. The CDR3 loop spans 13 amino acids. The CDR3, as DNA: TGTGCCAGCAGCGGGAGTAGCGCCGGGGAGCTGTTTTTT. This sequence encodes CASSGSSAGELFF.

CDR3 residues: CATSGGVAGTEAFF. For the CDR3, the DNA is TGTGCCACCAGTGGCGGGGTGGCTGGCACTGAAGCTTTCTTT. V gene TRBV24-1 combines with J gene TRBJ1-1; D is unclear. In germline, CDR1 is KGHDR, CDR2 SFDVKD. V lost 5 bases and J 4 bases, leaving 13 bases between the germline ends. The CDR3 totals 14 residues.

This clone was recorded only once. The CDR3 is CASSQERLAGAYQETQYF. Written as DNA, the CDR3 is TGTGCCAGCAGCCAAGAACGACTAGCGGGGGCCTACCAAGAGACCCAGTACTTC. The chain is built from TRBV14 and TRBJ2-5; 12 bases align to TRBD2. Germline assignment: CDR1 SGHDN and CDR2 FVKESK. This CDR3 region has 18 residues. V shed 0 bases, J shed 0 bases, and the junction held 5 bases outside the gene matches. The full variable domain, with the rest looked up from reference TRBV14 and TRBJ2-5, is EAGVTQFPSHSVIEKGQTVTLRCDPISGHDNLYWYRRVMGKEIKFLLHFVKESKQDESGMPNNRFLAERTGGTYSTLKVQPAELEDSGVYFCASSQERLAGAYQETQYFGPGTRLLVL.

CDR3 in amino acids: CATSDRTDLAGDTQYF. CDR3 bases: TGTGCCACCAGTGATCGGACAGATCTAGCGGGAGATACGCAGTATTTT. V and J are TRBV24-1 and TRBJ2-3, with TRBD2 identical over 8 bases. Germline CDR1 reads KGHDR; CDR2 reads SFDVKD. The ends lost 3 bases at V and 5 bases at J; junction bases unmatched: 9. CDR3 length: 16 residues.

A single count supports this clone. V is TRBV5-1 and J is TRBJ2-5; 8 bases agree with TRBD1. J lost 3 bases, V lost 0 bases, and 1 base had no gene match. CDR1 and CDR2 from the germline V gene are SGHRS and YFSETQ. The CDR3 sequence is 14 residues long. The CDR3 DNA reads TGCGCCAGCAGCTTGGAACAGGGGGAAGAGACCCAGTACTTC. Its translation is CASSLEQGEETQYF.

V gene TRBV19 combines with J gene TRBJ1-3; D is uncertain. The V end was cut by 7 bases, the J end by 2 bases, with 15 bases between. Germline V gives CDR1 LNHDA, CDR2 SQIVND (reference sequence). The CDR3 is 15 amino acids. The CDR3 loop reads CASTEAAITGNTIYF. For the CDR3, the DNA is TGTGCCAGTACCGAGGCGGCAATAACTGGAAACACCATATATTTT.

The chain has TRBV2 and TRBJ1-5; a weak D match, TRBD1 (6 bases). Germline-derived CDR1 and CDR2 are SNHLY and FYNNEI. This CDR3 is 17 amino acids long. Trimming took 6 bases from V and 5 from J, leaving 23 bases between them. This chain's CDR3 is CASRAAGGGVGDQPQHF. For the CDR3, the DNA is TGTGCCAGCAGGGCGGCGGGGGGCGGAGTCGGGGATCAGCCCCAGCATTTT.

The chain links TRBV6-5 to TRBJ1-4, with 7 bases that match TRBD1. The V gene end was trimmed by 7 bases and the J gene end by 0 bases; junction bases not matched to a gene: 5. Germline CDR1 and CDR2: MNHEY and SVGAGI. The CDR3 runs to 15 residues. In DNA, the CDR3 is TGTGCCAGCAATAAAGGACAGGCAACTAATGAAAAACTGTTTTTT. Its protein product is CASNKGQATNEKLFF.

This chain connects TRBV19 to TRBJ1-2; TRBD1 might be the D (6 bases). Trimming removed 5 bases from V and 8 bases from J, with 15 bases in between. The CDR3 is 13 residues long. The germline V gene encodes CDR1 LNHDA and CDR2 SQIVND (reference sequence). The CDR3: CASSGDISLGYTF. The CDR3 nucleotides read TGTGCCAGTAGTGGGGACATATCATTGGGCTACACCTTC.

The gene calls are TRBV5-6 and TRBJ2-7; maybe TRBD1 (5 bases). Trimming pared 0 bases from V and 3 bases from J, leaving 10 bases between. This CDR3 is built from 14 residues. Germline V gene sequence: CDR1 SGHDT, CDR2 YYEEEE. This CDR3 is CASSLVTAGYEQYF. CDR3 nucleotide sequence: TGTGCCAGCAGCTTGGTGACAGCTGGCTACGAGCAGTACTTC.

This clone has more than one count but fewer than ten. This chain joins TRBV14 and TRBJ2-3; weak D call: TRBD2 (5 bases). There are 15 residues in the CDR3. CDR1 and CDR2 (germline): SGHDN, FVKESK. Trimming shortened V by 0 bases and J by 8 bases, and 15 bases separated the two germline ends. As DNA, the CDR3 is TGTGCCAGCAGCCAAGAGACTCCACGACGGGGTACGCAGTATTTT. Translating gives CASSQETPRRGTQYF.

The chain carries TRBV1 and TRBJ2-1; the tabulated D call, TRBD2, remains unverified against the DNA. TRBV1 is described as a pseudogene. The CDR3 is 18 residues long. The CDR3: CTSSQVPGAGAGLDEQFF. The CDR3 coding sequence is TGCACCAGCAGCCAAGTCCCCGGAGCGGGGGCAGGTTTAGATGAGCAGTTCTTC.

The chain couples TRBV19 to TRBJ1-5, with 8 bases matching TRBD1. V shed 2 bases, J shed 5 bases, and the junction held 8 bases outside the gene matches. The CDR3 has 16 amino acids. The germline CDR1 and CDR2 sequences are LNHDA and SQIVND (reference sequence). The CDR3 sequence: CASSIPRGQGDQPQHF. In DNA form, the CDR3 reads TGTGCCAGTAGTATACCCCGCGGACAGGGCGATCAGCCCCAGCATTTT. Full variable domain (remainder filled in from reference TRBV19 and TRBJ1-5): DGGITQSPKYLFRKEGQNVTLSCEQNLNHDAMYWYRQDPGQGLRLIYYSQIVNDFQKGDIAEGYSVSREKKESFPLTVTSAQKNPTAFYLCASSIPRGQGDQPQHFGDGTRLSIL.

The genes are TRBV10-3 and TRBJ2-2; possible D gene TRBD2, 6 bases. The CDR3 sequence is 15 residues long. V was shortened by 5 bases and J by 2 bases, with 12 bases between the two germline ends. Germline V gives CDR1 ENHRY, CDR2 SYGVKD. The CDR3 sequence is CAISRGTVNTGELFF. In nucleotides, the CDR3 is TGTGCCATCAGTCGAGGGACTGTTAACACCGGGGAGCTGTTTTTT.

V and J are TRBV7-9 and TRBJ2-1; the match to TRBD1 covers 8 bases. Germline CDR1 is SEHNR and CDR2 is FQNEAQ (reference sequence). The CDR3 sequence is 13 residues long. J was trimmed by 6 bases and V by 7 bases; bases with no gene match: 5. CDR3 nucleotide sequence: TGTGCCAGCACCCAGGGGGCCGGCAATGAGCAGTTCTTC. Its translation is CASTQGAGNEQFF.

This clone is a singleton in its sample. The gene calls are TRBV7-8 and TRBJ1-1; a possible D gene is TRBD1 (6 bases). Germline V lookup: CDR1 SGHVS, CDR2 FQNEAQ. Trimming pared 1 base from V and 8 bases from J, leaving 14 bases between. The CDR3 length is 14 residues. The CDR3 region is CASSLGTEYFEAFF. For the CDR3, the DNA is TGTGCCAGCAGCTTAGGGACAGAATACTTCGAAGCTTTCTTT.

This chain connects TRBV6-4 to TRBJ2-2, with 11 bases aligning to TRBD1. Germline CDR1 and CDR2: MRHNA and SNTAGT. V dropped 6 bases and J dropped 4; count of bases not matched to a gene: 4. The CDR3 consists of 15 residues. The DNA for the CDR3 is TGTGCCAGCAGCGCCGGGACAGGGGGCACCGGGGAGCTGTTTTTT. Its protein product is CASSAGTGGTGELFF.

The chain couples TRBV6-6 to TRBJ2-7; TRBD1 matches 8 bases. The CDR3 extends over 16 amino acids. Looked up from germline, CDR1 is MNHNY and CDR2 is SVGAGI (reference sequence). With 6 bases clipped from V and 0 bases from J, the junction kept 10 bases outside the gene matches. In DNA form, the CDR3 reads TGTGCCAGCAGCTCCCAGGGACAGGAGAGCTCCTACGAGCAGTACTTC. This sequence encodes CASSSQGQESSYEQYF.

This clone was seen just once. The chain combines TRBV3-1 (or the pseudogene TRBV3-2) with TRBJ1-5, with unresolved D. There are 14 residues in the CDR3. The germline CDR1 and CDR2 sequences are LGHDT and YNNKEL (reference sequence). Trimming removed 4 bases at V and 7 bases at J, with 14 bases between. Here the CDR3 reads CASSPTEDRQPQHF. In DNA, the CDR3 is TGTGCCAGCAGCCCTACGGAGGATCGGCAGCCCCAGCATTTT.

The chain links TRBV10-3 to TRBJ2-3, with 9 positions matching TRBD2. The CDR3 totals 13 residues. V lost 4 bases and J lost 6; bases outside the gene matches: 2. Germline V gene data show CDR1 as ENHRY and CDR2 as SYGVKD. CDR3 sequence reads: CAISGTSADTQYF. CDR3 bases: TGTGCCATCAGTGGGACTAGCGCTGATACGCAGTATTTT.

DNA of the CDR3: TGTGCCATCAGTGAGGTACAGGGGCCATGGAACACTGAAGCTTTCTTT. Amino acid sequence: CAISEVQGPWNTEAFF. The chain combines TRBV10-3 with TRBJ1-1; 7 bases agree with TRBD1. CDR1 ENHRY and CDR2 SYGVKD come from the germline V gene. This CDR3 comprises 16 residues. Trimming cost V 2 bases and J 1 base; bases outside gene matches: 7.

V gene TRBV5-1 combines with J gene TRBJ1-1; 8 positions agree with TRBD1. The germline CDR1 and CDR2 sequences are SGHRS and YFSETQ. The V segment lost 3 bases and the J segment 5 bases; nucleotides outside the gene matches: 3. CDR3 length: 13 amino acids. For the CDR3, the DNA is TGCGCCAGCAGCTCCACAGGGGGAACTGAAGCTTTCTTT. Translation: CASSSTGGTEAFF.